This T cell receptor (beta chain) was captured by sequencing in a study of response to subunit inactivated influenza vaccine. Study findings and constraints: Authors proposed each seasonal influenza vaccination draws in few new T cells.

TCRdb reprocessed the RT-PCR reads with MiXCR, giving one entry per CDR3 protein. The sample records approximately 730,000 distinct CDR3 sequences, roughly 14% being singletons. V lost 6 bases to trimming and J lost 5 bases, with 14 bases between them. The CDR3 runs 14 residues. From germline, CDR1 is MNHEY and CDR2 SMNVEV (reference sequence). This clonotype appeared a few times. The antigen is not known. Sequenced here: PBMCs from blood, sampled 14 days before vaccination. The chain carries TRBV27 and TRBJ2-1; a possible D gene is TRBD1 (6 bases). The clonotype was recovered from a middle-aged man who received an inactivated influenza vaccine. The CDR3 loop is CASSPVDRDNEQFF. DNA for the CDR3: TGTGCCAGCAGCCCAGTGGACAGAGACAATGAGCAGTTCTTC.